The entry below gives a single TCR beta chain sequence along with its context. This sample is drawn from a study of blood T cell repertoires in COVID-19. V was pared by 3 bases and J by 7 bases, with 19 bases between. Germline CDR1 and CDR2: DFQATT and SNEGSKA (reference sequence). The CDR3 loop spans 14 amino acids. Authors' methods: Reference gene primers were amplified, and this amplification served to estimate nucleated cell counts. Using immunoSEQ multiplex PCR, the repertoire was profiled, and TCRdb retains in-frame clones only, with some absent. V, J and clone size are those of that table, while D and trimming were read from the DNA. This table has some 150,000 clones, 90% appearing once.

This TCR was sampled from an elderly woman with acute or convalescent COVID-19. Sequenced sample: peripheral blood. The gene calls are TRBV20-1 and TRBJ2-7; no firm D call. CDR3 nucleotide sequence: TGCAGTGCTAGTCAATCGGAGAACTCTCGGGAGCAGTACTTC. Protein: CSASQSENSREQYF.